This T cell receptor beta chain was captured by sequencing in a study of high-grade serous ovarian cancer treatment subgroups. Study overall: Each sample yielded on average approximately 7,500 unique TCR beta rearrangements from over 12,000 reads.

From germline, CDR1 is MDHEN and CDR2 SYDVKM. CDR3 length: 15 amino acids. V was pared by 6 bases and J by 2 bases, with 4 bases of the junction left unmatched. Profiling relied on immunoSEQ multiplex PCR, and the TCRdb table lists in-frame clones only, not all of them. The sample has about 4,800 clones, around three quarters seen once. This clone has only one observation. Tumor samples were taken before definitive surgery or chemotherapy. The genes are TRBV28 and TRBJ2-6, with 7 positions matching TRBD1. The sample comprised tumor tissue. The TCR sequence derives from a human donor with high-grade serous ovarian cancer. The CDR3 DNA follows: TGTGCCAGCAGCTCAGACAGGGCTGGGGCCAACGTCCTGACTTTC. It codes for CASSSDRAGANVLTF.